The next 12 T cell receptor beta chains were all read from a single sample in a study of beta chain features in type 1 diabetes. Overall study results and limits: A moderate, significant TCRB CDR3 shortening appeared in type 1 diabetes across four CD4+ subsets.

Expressed TCRB transcripts were sequenced after all isolated RNA was converted to cDNA. Profiled with immunoSEQ multiplex PCR; TCRdb holds only in-frame clones, not every one. The sample includes some 150,000 clones, about 13% of them seen just once. Which antigens these TCRs recognize remains unknown. The specimen was central memory CD4+ T cells from blood. The receptors were sampled from a man younger than 35 with type 1 diabetes.

The J gene is TRBJ2-1, the V gene TRBV29-1; D may correspond to TRBD1 or TRBD2 (5 bases each). Deletions cut 3 bases from V and 4 bases from J, with 10 bases between. The CDR3 runs to 13 residues. Germline CDR1 reads SQVTM; CDR2 reads ANQGSEA. CDR3 sequence (DNA): TGCAGCGTTGAGGGGGTCACTTACAATGAGCAGTTCTTC. The encoded protein is CSVEGVTYNEQFF.

V usage is TRBV28 and J usage is TRBJ1-5, with 10 nucleotides matching TRBD1. The CDR3 spans 19 residues. Germline values: CDR1 MDHEN, CDR2 SYDVKM. Trimming cost V 4 bases and J 0 bases; bases outside gene matches: 12. The CDR3 protein is CASSSPGTGVSYSNQPQHF. CDR3 in DNA: TGTGCCAGCAGTTCCCCCGGGACAGGGGTCTCCTATAGCAATCAGCCCCAGCATTTT.

As DNA, the CDR3 is TGTGCCAGCAGCGTAGCGAGTAGCTCCTACGAGCAGTACTTC. This sequence encodes CASSVASSSYEQYF. This chain joins TRBV9 and TRBJ2-5; D is uncertain. The J call may be incorrect, as the DNA end agrees better with TRBJ2-7. The CDR3 covers 14 residues. The V gene's germline CDR1 is SGDLS and CDR2 YYNGEE.

This clone was seen a handful of times. This chain joins TRBV30 and TRBJ2-2; D uncertain. The ends were cut back, 3 bases at V and 8 bases at J, with 16 bases in the middle. The germline V gene encodes CDR1 GTSNPN and CDR2 SVGIG (reference sequence). This CDR3 has 14 amino acids. The CDR3 spells CAWSPSPSSGELFF. The CDR3 DNA follows: TGTGCCTGGAGCCCATCTCCCTCGTCAGGGGAGCTGTTTTTT.

This clone has just a few counts. Written as DNA, the CDR3 is TGTGCCAGCAGTTGGGGACAGACTAACACTGAAGCTTTCTTT. This codes for CASSWGQTNTEAFF. The chain carries TRBV6-6 and TRBJ1-1; 7 positions match TRBD1. The CDR3 has 14 amino acids. J was trimmed by 2 bases and V by 4 bases; bases with no gene match: 4. CDR1 MNHNY and CDR2 SVGAGI come from the germline V gene (reference sequence).

This chain links TRBV18 with TRBJ2-1; D perhaps matches TRBD1 (6 bases). The V and J ends lost 2 bases and 0 bases respectively, with 11 bases between them. This CDR3 region has 16 residues. Germline assignment: CDR1 KGHSH and CDR2 LQKENI. DNA for the CDR3: TGTGCCAGCTCACCAACAGGGATCGGCTCCTACAATGAGCAGTTCTTC. Its translation is CASSPTGIGSYNEQFF.

There are a few counts of this clone. J is TRBJ2-5 and V is TRBV9; 13 bases agree with TRBD2. Germline trimming cut 2 bases from V and 5 bases from J; bases unmatched to any gene: 12. Germline V gene sequence: CDR1 SGDLS, CDR2 YYNGEE. The CDR3 has 18 residues. CDR3 in amino acids: CASSVTGVPTSGGETQYF. The CDR3 region has the DNA TGTGCCAGCAGCGTTACAGGGGTCCCGACTAGCGGGGGGGAGACCCAGTACTTC.

The gene calls are TRBV4-1 and TRBJ1-6; D might be TRBD1 (5 bases). The CDR3 has 14 amino acids. The germline CDR1 and CDR2 sequences are MGHRA and YSYEKL. Trimming removed 4 bases from V and 12 bases from J, with 16 bases in between. CDR3 nucleotide sequence: TGCGCCAGCAGCCCCCCCCGGGGGGAGGGACCCCTCCACTTT. Translation: CASSPPRGEGPLHF.

In this sample, this clone turned up a few times. This chain links TRBV7-9 with TRBJ1-1; tentative D call: TRBD1 (5 bases). The V gene lost 4 bases and the J gene lost 13 bases, with 16 bases spanning the gap. The V gene's germline CDR1 is SEHNR and CDR2 FQNEAQ (reference sequence). The CDR3 covers 12 residues. The CDR3 protein is CASSWMRGKRFF. The CDR3 region has the DNA TGTGCCAGCAGCTGGATGCGGGGGAAGCGTTTCTTT.

J is TRBJ2-5 and V is TRBV5-1; 11 nucleotides agree with TRBD2. Looked up from germline, CDR1 is SGHRS and CDR2 is YFSETQ. V was clipped by 3 bases and J by 2 bases; unmatched bases: 6. CDR3 length: 16 amino acids. The CDR3 region is CASSSLAGGPQETQYF. The CDR3 coding sequence is TGCGCCAGCAGCTCTCTAGCGGGGGGACCGCAAGAGACCCAGTACTTC.

The rearrangement joins TRBV9 to TRBJ1-3, with D possibly matching TRBD1 (5 bases). Germline V gives CDR1 SGDLS, CDR2 YYNGEE. V dropped 3 bases and J dropped 0 bases, with 10 bases sitting between them. The CDR3 contains 15 residues. DNA of the CDR3: TGTGCCAGCAGCGAGCAGGGAAGCTCTGGAAACACCATATATTTT. Residues: CASSEQGSSGNTIYF.

J is TRBJ2-7 and V is TRBV5-1; possibly TRBD1 or TRBD2 for D (5 bases each). Germline V gene data show CDR1 as SGHRS and CDR2 as YFSETQ. The CDR3 runs 16 residues. Deletions cut 0 bases from V and 4 bases from J, with 17 bases between. The CDR3 spells CASSLGDAQGRYEQYF. The DNA for the CDR3 is TGCGCCAGCAGCTTGGGGGATGCGCAGGGACGGTACGAGCAGTACTTC.